These T cell receptor beta chains were read from a single sample in a study of T cell responses to AZD1222 COVID-19 vaccine. Produced via immunoSEQ multiplex PCR; TCRdb's table is partial and in-frame only. Of 90,000 to 95,000 clones listed, roughly 88% are singletons. This material consisted of peripheral blood, taken on day 0 of AZD1222 vaccination. All receptors come from an adult in good health. The conserved cysteine and the conserved F or W are not part of the CDR3 here. The order of the fields is CDR3 length, V gene, J gene, CDR3 protein.

len: 13
v_gene: TRBV10-3
j_gene: TRBJ1-6
CDR3aa: AISAWTVGNSPLH

len: 12
v_gene: TRBV7-8
j_gene: TRBJ2-5
CDR3aa: ASSLPGLRETQY

len: 13
v_gene: TRBV2
j_gene: TRBJ1-3
CDR3aa: ASRSGAAHGNTIY

len: 10
v_gene: TRBV7-9
j_gene: TRBJ2-7
CDR3aa: ASGQSSQEQY

len: 9
v_gene: TRBV7-2
j_gene: TRBJ1-2
CDR3aa: ASSLRGGYT

len: 12
v_gene: TRBV5-1
j_gene: TRBJ1-3
CDR3aa: ASSLQVSGNTIY

len: 11
v_gene: TRBV7-3
j_gene: TRBJ1-2
CDR3aa: ASSAQGGGGYT

len: 10
v_gene: TRBV15
j_gene: TRBJ2-7
CDR3aa: ATSGRGYEQY

len: 10
v_gene: TRBV4-3
j_gene: TRBJ1-4
CDR3aa: ASSQTGEKLF

len: 13
v_gene: TRBV5-1
j_gene: TRBJ1-1
CDR3aa: ASSTRAQGFSEAF

len: 13
v_gene: TRBV11-2
j_gene: TRBJ1-2
CDR3aa: ASSLDWGRVDGYT

len: 11
v_gene: TRBV5-1
j_gene: TRBJ1-2
CDR3aa: ASSLGQGNGYT

len: 13
v_gene: TRBV6-5
j_gene: TRBJ1-5
CDR3aa: ASSRGTDQFQPQH

len: 12
v_gene: TRBV7-6
j_gene: TRBJ2-2
CDR3aa: ASSRLLGTGELF

len: 17
v_gene: TRBV3-1/TRBV3-2
j_gene: TRBJ1-1
CDR3aa: ASSPPARWGPAGNTEAF

len: 12
v_gene: TRBV3-1/TRBV3-2
j_gene: TRBJ2-7
CDR3aa: ASSGQGTGYEQY

len: 12
v_gene: TRBV6-2/TRBV6-3
j_gene: TRBJ1-6
CDR3aa: ASSWTGGDSPLH

len: 12
v_gene: TRBV19
j_gene: TRBJ2-5
CDR3aa: ASSGPGQGETQY

len: 14
v_gene: TRBV10-3
j_gene: TRBJ2-3
CDR3aa: AISEINGGITDTQY

len: 11
v_gene: TRBV24-1
j_gene: TRBJ1-1
CDR3aa: ATSEGPNTEAF

len: 13
v_gene: TRBV2
j_gene: TRBJ1-5
CDR3aa: ASRSQGGGNQPQH

len: 13
v_gene: TRBV24-1
j_gene: TRBJ1-2
CDR3aa: ATSDPGQANYGYT

len: 9
v_gene: TRBV12-3/TRBV12-4
j_gene: TRBJ2-7
CDR3aa: ASSLNGEQY

len: 13
v_gene: TRBV30
j_gene: TRBJ2-3
CDR3aa: AWSFPKASTDTQY

len: 13
v_gene: TRBV5-1
j_gene: TRBJ1-2
CDR3aa: ASTPAGGINYGYT

len: 12
v_gene: TRBV6-1
j_gene: TRBJ2-7
CDR3aa: ASSPGPRPYEQY

len: 16
v_gene: TRBV10-3
j_gene: TRBJ2-5
CDR3aa: AISAQLVAGGYQETQY

len: 12
v_gene: TRBV5-1
j_gene: TRBJ2-3
CDR3aa: ASSQDSAGDTQY

len: 12
v_gene: TRBV6-2/TRBV6-3
j_gene: TRBJ2-3
CDR3aa: ASSPGLGEDTQY

len: 13
v_gene: TRBV23-1
j_gene: TRBJ2-7
CDR3aa: ASSQLAGDTYEQY

len: 13
v_gene: TRBV5-1
j_gene: TRBJ2-7
CDR3aa: ASSFTGTEAYEQY

len: 13
v_gene: TRBV13
j_gene: TRBJ1-2
CDR3aa: ASSKGERTGYGYT

len: 15
v_gene: TRBV7-9
j_gene: TRBJ2-7
CDR3aa: ASSFRASGGTHYEQY

len: 14
v_gene: TRBV5-1
j_gene: TRBJ2-5
CDR3aa: ASSSLTSGRKETQY

len: 14
v_gene: TRBV4-2
j_gene: TRBJ1-5
CDR3aa: ASSQVGRGDNQPQH

len: 11
v_gene: TRBV5-5
j_gene: TRBJ1-1
CDR3aa: ASSLGADTEAF

len: 11
v_gene: TRBV7-9
j_gene: TRBJ1-1
CDR3aa: ASSLVQETEAF

len: 12
v_gene: TRBV10-3
j_gene: TRBJ1-3
CDR3aa: AISVEGAGNTIY

len: 13
v_gene: TRBV5-1
j_gene: TRBJ2-5
CDR3aa: ASSLGDPGPETQY

len: 14
v_gene: TRBV28
j_gene: TRBJ1-5
CDR3aa: ASSFWSGGSNQPQH

len: 14
v_gene: TRBV15
j_gene: TRBJ1-1
CDR3aa: ATSRAAALMNTEAF

len: 13
v_gene: TRBV7-9
j_gene: TRBJ1-2
CDR3aa: ASSPAGQGHLGYT

len: 11
v_gene: TRBV2
j_gene: TRBJ1-6
CDR3aa: ASIRDVDSPLH

len: 11
v_gene: TRBV4-3
j_gene: TRBJ1-1
CDR3aa: ASSQDRGTEAF

len: 17
v_gene: TRBV4-2
j_gene: TRBJ2-4
CDR3aa: ASSQGTDGGALGKNIQY

len: 11
v_gene: TRBV6-2/TRBV6-3
j_gene: TRBJ2-7
CDR3aa: ASSYKGAYEQY

len: 13
v_gene: TRBV7-9
j_gene: TRBJ1-3
CDR3aa: ASSSQVLSGNTIY

len: 16
v_gene: TRBV15
j_gene: TRBJ1-5
CDR3aa: ATSGGQGTLVGNQPQH

len: 13
v_gene: TRBV5-4
j_gene: TRBJ2-2
CDR3aa: ASSPGVVNTGELF

len: 11
v_gene: TRBV18
j_gene: TRBJ2-3
CDR3aa: ASSPNREEAQY

len: 14
v_gene: TRBV24-1
j_gene: TRBJ2-3
CDR3aa: ATSDPRRSSTDTQY

len: 15
v_gene: TRBV5-1
j_gene: TRBJ1-6
CDR3aa: ASSSLTGGSGNSPLH

len: 15
v_gene: TRBV11-3
j_gene: TRBJ2-1
CDR3aa: ASSRRGGRGSYNEQF

len: 12
v_gene: TRBV6-6
j_gene: TRBJ1-1
CDR3aa: ASTQTGRTTEAF